The present T cell receptor beta chain was sequenced within a study of T cells expressing NK-cell markers. The CDR3 totals 14 residues. CDR1 and CDR2 (germline): SEHNR, FQNEAQ (reference sequence). Following a re-call of the 5' RACE reads, TCRdb has one entry per CDR3 protein and lacks DNA. The listing records about 440,000 distinct CDR3 sequences. The chain couples TRBV7-9 to TRBJ2-1; TCRdb lists TRBD2, though no DNA is available to test this call. The source material was blood T cells: a sorted CD56 or NKG2C T cell subset, CD4+ or CD8+ T cells, or bulk PBMC T cells (not recorded which). The source is a woman aged 18-69 years in good health. The CDR3 sequence: CASSWAGGHDEQFF. The whole variable domain, filled in from reference TRBV7-9 and TRBJ2-1, reads DTGVSQNPRHKITKRGQNVTFRCDPISEHNRLYWYRQTLGQGPEFLTYFQNEAQLEKSRLLSDRFSAERPKGSFSTLEIQRTEQGDSAMYLCASSWAGGHDEQFFGPGTRLTVL.